Each of the 12 T cell receptor beta chains below was sequenced from the same sample in a study of blood T cell repertoires in COVID-19. Repertoires were generated with immunoSEQ multiplex PCR, while TCRdb's copy carries only in-frame clones and drops some. The sample yields about 170,000 clones, around 85% seen once. Sequenced sample: peripheral blood. These receptors were obtained from a man aged 55 to 70 who had recovered from COVID-19.

The chain has TRBV6-6 and TRBJ1-5; D gene ambiguous. V lost 5 bases, J lost 2 bases, and 10 bases lay in between. Looked up from germline, CDR1 is MNHNY and CDR2 is SVGAGI (reference sequence). CDR3 length equals 14 residues. The DNA of the CDR3 is TGTGCCAGCAGTGGAGACCGAGGCAATCAGCCCCAGCATTTT. Amino acid sequence: CASSGDRGNQPQHF.

The chain uses TRBV6-5 and TRBJ2-1; D perhaps matches TRBD2 (6 bases). This CDR3 comprises 13 residues. V lost 5 bases to trimming and J lost 6 bases, with 11 bases between them. CDR1 is MNHEY, CDR2 SVGAGI, per germline. CDR3 bases: TGTGCCAGCAGTCCCCCGGAGGGCAATGAGCAGTTCTTC. It specifies CASSPPEGNEQFF.

V usage is TRBV3-1 (or the pseudogene TRBV3-2) and J usage is TRBJ2-7; D is perhaps TRBD1 (6 bases). With 3 bases removed from V and 2 bases from J, the gap between germline ends came to 11 bases. Germline V CDR1 and CDR2: LGHDT, YNNKEL (reference sequence). CDR3 length equals 14 residues. DNA for the CDR3: TGTGCCAGCAGCCACACAGGGACCCCCTACGAGCAGTACTTC. Amino acid sequence: CASSHTGTPYEQYF.

V gene TRBV5-1 combines with J gene TRBJ1-1; no clear D gene. CDR1 SGHRS and CDR2 YFSETQ come from the germline V gene. The CDR3 extends over 14 amino acids. The V gene lost 4 bases and the J gene lost 3 bases, with 13 bases spanning the gap. CDR3 nucleotides: TGCGCCAGCAGCCGACAAGGGAGGGACACTGAAGCTTTCTTT. This gives the protein CASSRQGRDTEAFF.

For this clone: Other DNA variants within this sample encode the same CDR3. The rearrangement joins TRBV19 to TRBJ1-5; no clear D. Looked up from germline, CDR1 is LNHDA and CDR2 is SQIVND (reference sequence). This CDR3 is 15 amino acids long. V lost 2 bases and J 1 base, leaving 9 bases between the germline ends. CDR3 DNA sequence: TGTGCCAGTAGTATAATTACCGGGAGCAATCAGCCCCAGCATTTT. This encodes CASSIITGSNQPQHF.

The chain carries TRBV7-9 and TRBJ1-1; D is perhaps TRBD1 (6 bases). The CDR3 has 15 residues. V was clipped by 1 base and J by 5 bases, with 14 bases between them. Germline CDR1 is SEHNR and CDR2 is FQNEAQ (reference sequence). CDR3 bases: TGTGCCAGCAGCTTAGTAGCAGGGGCGAGGACTGAAGCTTTCTTT. It codes for CASSLVAGARTEAFF.

This chain joins TRBV5-8 and TRBJ1-2; 8 nucleotides line up with TRBD1. From germline, CDR1 is SGHTS and CDR2 YDEGEE. J was trimmed by 8 bases and V by 5 bases; bases with no gene match: 11. CDR3 length: 14 amino acids. Here the CDR3 reads CASREYADRAGYTF. CDR3 bases: TGTGCCAGCAGGGAATATGCGGACAGGGCAGGCTACACCTTC.

V is TRBV5-1 and J is TRBJ2-3, with 9 bases lining up with TRBD1. CDR3 size: 18 residues. In germline, CDR1 is SGHRS, CDR2 YFSETQ. V lost 3 bases and J lost 3; bases outside the gene matches: 14. DNA for the CDR3: TGCGCCAGCAGCTCCGGGACAGGGCCACGATACGGAACAGATACGCAGTATTTT. Translation: CASSSGTGPRYGTDTQYF. Using reference TRBV5-1 and TRBJ2-3 for the parts outside the CDR3, the full variable domain is KAGVTQTPRYLIKTRGQQVTLSCSPISGHRSVSWYQQTPGQGLQFLFEYFSETQRNKGNFPGRFSGRQFSNSRSEMNVSTLELGDSALYLCASSSGTGPRYGTDTQYFGPGTRLTVL.

The chain employs TRBV4-1 and TRBJ2-2; tentative D call: TRBD2 (5 bases). This CDR3 contains 13 residues. The V gene's germline CDR1 is MGHRA and CDR2 YSYEKL. Trimming removed 2 bases from V and 5 bases from J, with 6 bases in between. The CDR3 coding sequence is TGCGCCAGCAGCCAACGAGGGACCGGGGAGCTGTTTTTT. Protein product: CASSQRGTGELFF.

This clone was detected only a few times. The V gene is TRBV7-2, the J gene TRBJ1-6; 9 nucleotides match TRBD1. CDR3 length equals 15 residues. J lost 7 bases, V lost 7 bases, and 8 bases had no gene match. Germline lookup yields CDR1 SGHTA and CDR2 FQGNSA. CDR3 sequence (DNA): TGTGCCAGCATCTTTACAGGGGGCGCGAATTCACCCCTCCACTTT. Amino acid sequence: CASIFTGGANSPLHF.

The chain combines TRBV19 with TRBJ1-4; 9 bases are shared with TRBD1. The J segment lost 0 bases and the V segment lost 5 bases, leaving 4 bases of the junction unmatched. The length of the CDR3 is 16 residues. Germline V gene lookup returns CDR1 LNHDA and CDR2 SQIVND (reference sequence). CDR3 nucleotide sequence: TGTGCCAGTAGTCCCCGACAGGGGGCAACTAATGAAAAACTGTTTTTT. Amino acid sequence: CASSPRQGATNEKLFF.

This clone turned up a few times. V and J are TRBV6-5 and TRBJ2-7; D is unclear. Germline assignment: CDR1 MNHEY and CDR2 SVGAGI. The CDR3 is 13 amino acids. V lost 2 bases and J 2 bases, leaving 7 bases between the germline ends. This CDR3 is CASSYRETYEQYF. The DNA for the CDR3 is TGTGCCAGCAGTTACAGAGAAACCTACGAGCAGTACTTC.